The entry that follows covers one T cell receptor beta chain sequence. Antigen: not known. The data belong to a study of cytomegalovirus exposure and HLA in healthy donors. On the study more broadly: Unique TCR beta sequences numbering some 120 million came from 150 million to 200 million T cells in an earlier analysis. Overall study results and limits: Listed as cytomegalovirus-associated were over 150 TCR beta chains.

Trimming took off 2 bases at V and 0 bases at J, with 14 bases between the two ends. The germline V gene has CDR1 SGHTA and CDR2 FQGTGA. The CDR3 loop spans 17 amino acids. PCR was performed using 60 Vbeta and 13 Jbeta primers. Assay: immunoSEQ multiplex PCR; the TCRdb copy retains only in-frame clones and omits some. The table has approximately 120,000 clones, 80% to 90% seen once; the top ten hold roughly 1.1%. The gene calls are TRBV7-3 and TRBJ2-1; TRBD2 might be the D (6 bases). Sample: PBMCs. The receptor was derived from a woman aged 30 to 39 in good health and CMV-seronegative. The CDR3 sequence: CASSLSGGFSSYNEQFF. The CDR3, as DNA: TGTGCCAGCAGCTTATCTGGGGGGTTTAGCTCCTACAATGAGCAGTTCTTC. The variable domain in full, completed from reference TRBV7-3 and TRBJ2-1, reads GAGVSQTPSNKVTEKGKYVELRCDPISGHTALYWYRQSLGQGPEFLIYFQGTGAADDSGLPNDRFFAVRPEGSVSTLKIQRTERGDSAVYLCASSLSGGFSSYNEQFFGPGTRLTVL.